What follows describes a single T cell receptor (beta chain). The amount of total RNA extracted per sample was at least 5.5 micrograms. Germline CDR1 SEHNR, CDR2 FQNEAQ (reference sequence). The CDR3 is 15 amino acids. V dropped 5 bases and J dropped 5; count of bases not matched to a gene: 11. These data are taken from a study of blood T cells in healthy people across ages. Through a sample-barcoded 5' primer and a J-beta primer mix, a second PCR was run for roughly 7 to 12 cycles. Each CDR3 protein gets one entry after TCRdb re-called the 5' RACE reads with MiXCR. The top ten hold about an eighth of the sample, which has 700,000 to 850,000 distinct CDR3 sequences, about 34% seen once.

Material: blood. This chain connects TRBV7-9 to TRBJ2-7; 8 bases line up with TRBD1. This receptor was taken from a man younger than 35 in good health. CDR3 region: CASSRARGLYDEQYF. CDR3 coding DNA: TGTGCCAGCAGCCGAGCCAGGGGGCTATATGACGAGCAGTACTTC.